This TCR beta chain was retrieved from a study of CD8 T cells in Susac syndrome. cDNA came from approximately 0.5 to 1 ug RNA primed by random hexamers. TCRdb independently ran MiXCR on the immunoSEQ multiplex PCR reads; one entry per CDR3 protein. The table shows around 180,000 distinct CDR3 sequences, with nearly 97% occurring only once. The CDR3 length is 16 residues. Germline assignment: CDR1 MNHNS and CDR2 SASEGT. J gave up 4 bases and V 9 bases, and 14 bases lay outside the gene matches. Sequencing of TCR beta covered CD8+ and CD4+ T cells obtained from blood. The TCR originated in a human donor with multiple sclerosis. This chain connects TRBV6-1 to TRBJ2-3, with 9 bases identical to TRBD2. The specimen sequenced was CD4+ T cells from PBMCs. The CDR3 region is CASRRRGGLGADTQYF. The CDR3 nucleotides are TGTGCCAGTCGGAGGCGGGGGGGCTTGGGAGCAGATACGCAGTATTTT.